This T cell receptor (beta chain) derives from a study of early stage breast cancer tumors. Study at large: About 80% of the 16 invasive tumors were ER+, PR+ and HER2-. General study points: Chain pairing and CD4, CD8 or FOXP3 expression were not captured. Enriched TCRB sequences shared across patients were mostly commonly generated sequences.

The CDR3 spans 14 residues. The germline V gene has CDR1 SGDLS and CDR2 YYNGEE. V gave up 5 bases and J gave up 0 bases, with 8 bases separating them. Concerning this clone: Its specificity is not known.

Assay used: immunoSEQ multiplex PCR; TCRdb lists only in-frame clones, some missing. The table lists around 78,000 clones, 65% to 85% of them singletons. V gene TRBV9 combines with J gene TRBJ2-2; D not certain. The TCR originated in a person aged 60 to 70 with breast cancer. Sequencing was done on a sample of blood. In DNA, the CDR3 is TGTGCCAGCAGAGGGTCAGCGAACACCGGGGAGCTGTTTTTT. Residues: CASRGSANTGELFF.